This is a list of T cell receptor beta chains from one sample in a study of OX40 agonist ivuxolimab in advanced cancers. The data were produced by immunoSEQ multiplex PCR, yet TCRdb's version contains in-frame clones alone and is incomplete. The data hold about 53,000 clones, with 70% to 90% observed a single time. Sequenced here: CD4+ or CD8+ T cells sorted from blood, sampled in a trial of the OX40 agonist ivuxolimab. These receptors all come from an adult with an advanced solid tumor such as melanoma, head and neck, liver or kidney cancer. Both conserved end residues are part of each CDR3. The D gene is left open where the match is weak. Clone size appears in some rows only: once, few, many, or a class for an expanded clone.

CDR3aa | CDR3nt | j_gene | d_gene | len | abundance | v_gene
CASCRDKSEKLFF | TGTGCCAGCTGCCGGGACAAATCTGAAAAACTGTTTTTT | TRBJ1-4 | . | 13 | . | TRBV18
CASSLEYEQYF | TGCGCCAGCAGCCTAGAATACGAGCAGTACTTC | TRBJ2-7 | . | 11 | . | TRBV5-1
CASNSPHQTASSYEQYF | TGTGCCAGCAACTCGCCTCACCAGACAGCCTCCTCCTACGAGCAGTACTTC | TRBJ2-7 | . | 17 | . | TRBV28
CAISESMSSYNEQFF | TGTGCCATCAGTGAGTCAATGAGCTCCTACAATGAGCAGTTCTTC | TRBJ2-1 | . | 15 | . | TRBV10-3
CASSPATSPLNEQFF | TGTGCCAGCAGCCCAGCGACTAGTCCCCTCAATGAGCAGTTCTTC | TRBJ2-1 | . | 15 | . | TRBV7-3
CSASGVDGYTF | TGCAGTGCTAGTGGGGTTGACGGCTACACCTTC | TRBJ1-2 | . | 11 | . | TRBV20-1
CASSLNLEAFF | TGTGCCAGCAGTCTAAACCTTGAAGCTTTCTTT | TRBJ1-1 | . | 11 | . | TRBV28
CASSEARVQPQHF | TGTGCCAGCAGTGAAGCGAGGGTCCAGCCCCAGCATTTT | TRBJ1-5 | . | 13 | . | TRBV2
CASSQARQVQETQYF | TGTGCCAGCAGCCAGGCCCGACAGGTCCAAGAGACCCAGTACTTC | TRBJ2-5 | . | 15 | . | TRBV7-9
CASGGRGPNAEAFF | TGTGCCAGTGGGGGAAGGGGACCTAACGCTGAAGCTTTCTTT | TRBJ1-1 | . | 14 | . | TRBV6-4
CASSTTGSNQPQHF | TGTGCCAGCAGTACAACGGGTTCCAATCAGCCCCAGCATTTT | TRBJ1-5 | . | 14 | . | TRBV6-6
CASTPGRSEQYF | TGTGCCAGCACCCCAGGGCGCTCCGAGCAGTACTTC | TRBJ2-7 | . | 12 | once | TRBV28
CAWSPHRGVHEQYF | TGTGCCTGGAGTCCCCACAGGGGCGTCCACGAGCAGTACTTC | TRBJ2-7 | TRBD1 | 14 | . | TRBV30
CASSLASAGVGYTF | TGTGCCAGCAGCTTGGCATCGGCAGGGGTGGGCTACACCTTC | TRBJ1-2 | . | 14 | . | TRBV5-6
CASSYSEGAYEQYF | TGTGCCAGCAGTTACTCAGAGGGAGCCTACGAGCAGTACTTC | TRBJ2-7 | . | 14 | . | TRBV6-5
CASSFSSGSMYEQFF | TGTGCCAGCAGCTTCTCGAGCGGGAGTATGTATGAGCAGTTCTTC | TRBJ2-1 | TRBD2 | 15 | . | TRBV7-3
CAWSVGGSGELFF | TGTGCCTGGAGCGTCGGGGGGTCCGGGGAGCTGTTTTTT | TRBJ2-2 | TRBD2 | 13 | . | TRBV30
CASSWDRFSGNTIYF | TGTGCCAGCAGTTGGGACCGCTTCTCTGGAAACACCATATATTTT | TRBJ1-3 | . | 15 | . | TRBV6-5
CASSEEGLWETQYF | TGTGCCAGCAGTGAAGAGGGACTTTGGGAGACCCAGTACTTC | TRBJ2-5 | . | 14 | . | TRBV6-1
CASSLNGQGLYGYTF | TGTGCCAGCAGTTTGAACGGACAAGGACTCTATGGCTACACCTTC | TRBJ1-2 | . | 15 | few | TRBV27
CASSLTRQETQYF | TGTGCCAGTAGTCTGACACGACAAGAGACCCAGTACTTC | TRBJ2-5 | . | 13 | . | TRBV19
CASSPPQGGSYNEQFF | TGTGCCAGCTCACCCCCTCAGGGAGGATCCTACAATGAGCAGTTCTTC | TRBJ2-1 | . | 16 | . | TRBV18
CASSQSTGNDEKLFF | TGCGCCAGCAGCCAATCAACAGGGAACGATGAAAAACTGTTTTTT | TRBJ1-4 | . | 15 | . | TRBV4-1
CASSPGNNYGYTF | TGTGCCAGCAGCCCTGGAAATAACTATGGCTACACCTTC | TRBJ1-2 | . | 13 | . | TRBV5-4
CASSSQTTGGNDEQYF | TGTGCCAGCTCATCCCAAACGACAGGGGGCAACGACGAGCAGTACTTC | TRBJ2-7 | TRBD1 | 16 | . | TRBV18
CAISYPSGGEQFF | TGTGCCATCAGTTACCCTAGCGGGGGCGAGCAGTTCTTC | TRBJ2-1 | TRBD2 | 13 | . | TRBV10-3
CASSYRGRYEQFF | TGTGCCAGCAGCTACAGGGGGAGGTATGAGCAGTTCTTC | TRBJ2-1 | TRBD1 | 13 | . | TRBV14
CAWSEGGLEQYF | TGTGCCTGGAGTGAGGGCGGGCTCGAGCAGTACTTC | TRBJ2-7 | . | 12 | . | TRBV30
CASSDGTFSSYEQYF | TGTGCCAGCAGTGATGGGACGTTTTCGTCCTACGAGCAGTACTTC | TRBJ2-7 | . | 15 | once | TRBV2
CASREAAEAFF | TGTGCCAGCAGGGAGGCAGCTGAAGCTTTCTTT | TRBJ1-1 | . | 11 | . | TRBV6-1
CASSPAGVFSGELFF | TGTGCCAGCAGCCCCGCCGGGGTGTTTTCCGGGGAGCTGTTTTTT | TRBJ2-2 | . | 15 | once | TRBV9
CASSETALGTQYF | TGTGCCAGCAGTGAAACCGCCCTGGGGACCCAGTACTTC | TRBJ2-5 | . | 13 | . | TRBV2